The rows below give T cell receptor beta chains drawn from one sample of a study of cytomegalovirus exposure and HLA in healthy donors. Repertoires were generated with immunoSEQ multiplex PCR, while TCRdb's copy carries only in-frame clones and drops some. Here the sample spans some 130,000 clones, over 70% being singletons. Source material: PBMCs. These receptors were taken from a middle-aged man in good health and CMV-seronegative. Both conserved end residues are part of each CDR3. The D gene is left open where the match is weak. Clone sizes are given selectively: once, few, many, or a class where the clone is expanded.

v_gene	abundance	j_gene	d_gene	CDR3nt	CDR3aa
TRBV27	few	TRBJ2-7	TRBD2	TGTGCCAGCAGTTTAGGGAGGGGATTTTCCTACGAGCAGTACTTC	CASSLGRGFSYEQYF
TRBV7-2	.	TRBJ1-1	.	TGTGCCAGCAGCAAACAGGCGAACACTGAAGCTTTCTTT	CASSKQANTEAFF
TRBV2	.	TRBJ1-6	.	TGTGCCAGCAGTGCAGCGACAAGGAATTCACCCCTCCACTTT	CASSAATRNSPLHF
TRBV6-5	.	TRBJ2-7	.	TGTGCCAGCGGAGGAGGACCACGCCCGGGGGAGCAGTACTTC	CASGGGPRPGEQYF
TRBV6-5	.	TRBJ2-5	.	TGTGCCAGCAGAGCAGGGGCTAGCGGCCAAGAGACCCAGTACTTC	CASRAGASGQETQYF
TRBV5-1	.	TRBJ2-1	TRBD2	TGCGCCAGCATCAAGACTAGCGGCACCTACAATGAGCAGTTCTTC	CASIKTSGTYNEQFF
TRBV2	.	TRBJ2-7	TRBD1	TGTGCCAGCAGCCCGACGGGACAGACTCGCCACGAGCAGTACTTC	CASSPTGQTRHEQYF
TRBV11-2	.	TRBJ1-1	.	TGTGCCAGCAGTCTCCGGGGAGATGGGCCTGAAGCTTTCTTT	CASSLRGDGPEAFF
TRBV4-3	.	TRBJ1-1	TRBD1	TGCGCCAGCAGCCGTCGGACAGGAATAAGGAGGGAAGCTTTCTTT	CASSRRTGIRREAFF
TRBV19	.	TRBJ2-1	TRBD2	TGTGCCAGTAGTAAGGGACTAGCGGGAGGAAGCTCCTACAATGAGCAGTTCTTC	CASSKGLAGGSSYNEQFF
TRBV7-2	.	TRBJ2-2	.	TGTGCCAGCAGCCACTTACAGCATACCAACACCGGGGAGCTGTTTTTT	CASSHLQHTNTGELFF
TRBV4-3	.	TRBJ1-2	.	TGCGCCAGCAGCCCACAGGGAGGGACGGACTATGGCTACACCTTC	CASSPQGGTDYGYTF
TRBV6-1	.	TRBJ2-3	TRBD2	TGTGCCAGTACTAGCGGGAATTCGGATACGCAGTATTTT	CASTSGNSDTQYF
TRBV9	.	TRBJ1-1	.	TGTGCCAGCAGCCCTCAGACGGGGGACACTGAAGCTTTCTTT	CASSPQTGDTEAFF
TRBV14	.	TRBJ2-2	.	TGTGCCAGCAGCCAAGACCCTCGTCCCGGGGAGCTGTTTTTT	CASSQDPRPGELFF
TRBV4-3	.	TRBJ2-3	TRBD2	TGCGCCAGCAGTTCCAGCGGGACTAGCACAGATACGCAGTATTTT	CASSSSGTSTDTQYF
TRBV9	.	TRBJ2-1	TRBD1	TGTGCCAGCAGCACGGATGGACAGGGGGCATTGAATGAGCAGTTCTTC	CASSTDGQGALNEQFF
TRBV19	.	TRBJ2-3	.	TGTGCCAGTAGCCCCACATCGAGCACAGATACGCAGTATTTT	CASSPTSSTDTQYF
TRBV7-9	.	TRBJ2-3	TRBD2	TGTGCCAGCAGCTTAGAGGTCAGCGGGATGCCAGATACGCAGTATTTT	CASSLEVSGMPDTQYF
TRBV7-2	.	TRBJ2-1	TRBD2	TGTGCCAGCAGCTTAGCTAGCGGGAGGTTTGAGCAGTTCTTC	CASSLASGRFEQFF
TRBV27	.	TRBJ1-1	.	TGTGCCAGCAGTTGGACAGCGAACACTGAAGCTTTCTTT	CASSWTANTEAFF
TRBV4-2	.	TRBJ1-5	.	TGTGCCAGCAGCCCTCAAGCTACCTATGATCAGCCCCAGCATTTT	CASSPQATYDQPQHF
TRBV19	.	TRBJ2-1	.	TGTGCCAGTAGTATAATTCGGGGGACCTACAATGAGCAGTTCTTC	CASSIIRGTYNEQFF
TRBV9	.	TRBJ2-7	.	TGTGCCAGCAGCGTAGGAGGGGGGGTCTCCTACGAGCAGTACTTC	CASSVGGGVSYEQYF
TRBV28	.	TRBJ1-5	.	TGTGCCAGCAGGGCCCGGGATCAGCCCCAGCATTTT	CASRARDQPQHF
TRBV2	.	TRBJ1-2	.	TGTGCCAGCAGTGGGCAGGGGAGAGCTAACTATGGCTACACCTTC	CASSGQGRANYGYTF
TRBV4-3	.	TRBJ2-3	.	TGCGCCAGCAGTCAGACCTATAGCGGAAGCACAGATACGCAGTATTTT	CASSQTYSGSTDTQYF
TRBV2	.	TRBJ2-2	.	TGTGCCAGCAGCGCACTCAACACCGGGGAGCTGTTTTTT	CASSALNTGELFF
TRBV10-3	.	TRBJ2-7	TRBD1	TGTGCCATCAGGCCCGGGACAGGCACCTCCTACGAGCAGTACTTC	CAIRPGTGTSYEQYF
TRBV28	.	TRBJ1-5	.	TGTGCCAGCATTCAGGTGCCCAATCAGCCCCAGCATTTT	CASIQVPNQPQHF
TRBV5-4	.	TRBJ1-1	TRBD1	TGTGCCAGCAGCCGGACCTCCGGGACAGGGGGCACTGAAGCTTTCTTT	CASSRTSGTGGTEAFF
TRBV11-2	.	TRBJ1-1	.	TGTGCCAGCACCCAGATCGGGGAGGAAGCTTTCTTT	CASTQIGEEAFF
TRBV5-1	.	TRBJ1-4	.	TGCGCCAGCAGCTTCCAGACTTCAACTAATGAAAAACTGTTTTTT	CASSFQTSTNEKLFF
TRBV7-3	.	TRBJ2-2	TRBD2	TGTGCCAGCAGCTTAGTCCCCGGGGGGGCTCTCACCGGGGAGCTGTTTTTT	CASSLVPGGALTGELFF
TRBV28	.	TRBJ1-2	TRBD1	TGTGCCAGCAGCCAGGGACAGGACTATGGCTACACCTTC	CASSQGQDYGYTF
TRBV30	.	TRBJ1-5	.	TGTGCCTGGAGTGTACAGTGGAGCAATCAGCCCCAGCATTTT	CAWSVQWSNQPQHF
TRBV5-6	.	TRBJ2-5	.	TGTGCCAGCAGCCCCCCCGGCAGGGGAGAGACCCAGTACTTC	CASSPPGRGETQYF
TRBV27	.	TRBJ2-7	TRBD1	TGTGCCAGCAGTAGCTGGGACAGCTCCTACGAGCAGTACTTC	CASSSWDSSYEQYF
TRBV7-3	.	TRBJ2-7	TRBD2	TGTGCCAGCAGCCCGATGGGGACTACGAACGAGCAGTACTTC	CASSPMGTTNEQYF
TRBV6-1	.	TRBJ2-1	TRBD2	TGTGCCAGCTGTTCTAGCGGGAGGTCCCATGAGCAGTTCTTC	CASCSSGRSHEQFF
TRBV7-3	.	TRBJ1-1	TRBD1	TGTGCCAGCAGCCCCCGACAGGGGAGGGACACTGAAGCTTTCTTT	CASSPRQGRDTEAFF
TRBV9	.	TRBJ2-7	.	TGTGCCAGCAGCGTAGATCAGGGTCCCTACGAGCAGTACTTC	CASSVDQGPYEQYF
TRBV7-9	.	TRBJ2-5	TRBD2	TGTGCCAGCAGCTTAGAAGCCAGCGGGGGGTACCAAGAGACCCAGTACTTC	CASSLEASGGYQETQYF
TRBV11-2	.	TRBJ2-7	.	TGTGCCAGCAGCTTGGTAAGGGACTTGGACGAGCAGTACTTC	CASSLVRDLDEQYF
TRBV28	.	TRBJ2-7	.	TGTGCCAGCAATCCGGGGAACTACGAGCAGTACTTC	CASNPGNYEQYF
TRBV6-4	.	TRBJ1-5	TRBD1	TGTGCCAGCAGTGAGGACAGGGCCACACCCCAGCATTTT	CASSEDRATPQHF
TRBV7-9	.	TRBJ2-2	TRBD1	TGTGCCAGCAGCTCGTGGGCAGGGGGAACCGGGGAGCTGTTTTTT	CASSSWAGGTGELFF
TRBV5-1	.	TRBJ2-1	TRBD1	TGCGCCAGCAGCTTCCAGGGACAGGGGGGAGTGTGGTTCTTC	CASSFQGQGGVWFF
TRBV7-6	.	TRBJ2-7	TRBD1	TGTGCCAGCAGCTTAGCGGACAGGGTCTACGAGCAGTACTTC	CASSLADRVYEQYF